This TCR beta chain stems from a study of T cell responses to AZD1222 COVID-19 vaccine (dated by TCRdb to the early 2020s). Background on the whole study: TCR sequencing covered fewer than 250 trial participants: 200 to 220 given two doses of AZD1222 and 26 given two doses of MenACWY control vaccine. Trial participants were enrolled by age into 18-55, 56-69 and 70-plus year subgroups, with about 150, 28 and 57 TCR-sequenced participants respectively.

General findings and caveats noted by the study authors: Conclusions about previously exposed vaccinees are limited, since just 6 or 7 AZD1222 recipients were seropositive for SARS-CoV-2 at baseline. In the small 56-69-year group, the increase in depth fell short of significance, most likely because of low power. The vaccine-associated CD4 TCRs covered the entire spike protein, and the dominant responses fell in regions 160-218 and 743-854. Because no samples from the day 14 peak response were available, repertoires could be characterized only after the peak T cell response. Participants were mostly white British and included more females than males, and it was suggested by the authors that clonal diversity may have been underestimated. Spike-specific TCR breadth and depth rose significantly after two AZD1222 doses compared with day 0 and with MenACWY recipients. Reportedly, close to half of the unique spike-specific TCRs recognized epitopes lying outside the regions that are mutated in the B.1.351 and B.1.1.7 variants.

Read against the paper, the sample's time point label means: about 28 days (+/-7) after the second vaccine dose. AZD1222 recipients given second doses at about 4 weeks or at about 12 weeks were pooled, since spike-specific TCR depth and breadth were not found to differ between the two schedules. Samples from vaccinated people were obtained from the UK trials COV001 and COV002, which included a single-blind randomized controlled phase 2/3 trial of AZD1222 (ChAdOx1 nCoV-19) in healthy adults. For TCRbeta chain sequencing, PBMC samples from trial participants were taken at day 0 and at day 28 after the second dose. The CDR3 regions of human TCRbeta chains were analyzed by immunosequencing. Per the source publication's procedure: TCRs in the repertoires were compared against a reference library of SARS-CoV-2-specific TCRs that had been generated with the MIRA antigen-specificity platform. Breadth was defined as the fraction of unique TCRs that were SARS-CoV-2-associated, and depth was defined as the fraction of total T cells that were SARS-CoV-2-associated. Using the MIRA data, each spike-specific TCR was mapped to the spike region that the TCR reacts to and placed in a CD4 or CD8 class. Log10-transformed breadth and depth values were compared by one-way ANOVA with Sidak's multiple comparisons tests. The immuneACCESS repertoire file appears here via TCRdb, limited to in-frame rearrangements. These files lack a portion of the clones; in checked studies, under half of the deficit traces to unresolved V genes, and the cause of the others is not known. V, J and clone size reflect that table, while D and trimming were determined from the DNA. For this sample there are approximately 150,000 clones; approximately 92% appear just once. The ten largest clones capture more than 3% of the sample.

Including cysteine and phenylalanine, the CDR3 has 15 amino acids. CDR3 DNA is the only sequence kept; it has 45 bases, read in frame from the first base. The V and J ends are trimmed by 4 bases and 1 base, leaving 13 bases between them. CDR1 and CDR2 (SEHNR, FQNEAQ) derive from the germline V gene (reference sequence). In regard to this clone: Its antigen remains undetermined. Base qualities were left out, and no much larger clone turns up one base away.

The chain is made from TRBV7-9 and TRBJ1-2, with an unclear D gene assignment. This specimen was peripheral blood, taken 28 days after the second AZD1222 dose. The receptor's source is an adult who received the AZD1222 COVID-19 vaccine. The CDR3 corresponds to CASSSRAGLNYGYTF. The nucleotides are TGTGCCAGCAGCTCTAGGGCAGGACTTAACTATGGCTACACCTTC.